This TCR beta chain was observed in a study of blood T cell repertoires in COVID-19. Across the study: In each case, the material was cDNA or gDNA derived from T cells, B-cell-depleted T cells, or PBMCs.

During active infection, Seattle patients enrolled and were then monitored through disease. Assay: immunoSEQ multiplex PCR; the TCRdb copy retains only in-frame clones and omits some. The sample holds roughly 210,000 clones, around 80% seen once. The CDR3 covers 19 residues. The germline V gene encodes CDR1 KGHSH and CDR2 LQKENI. Trimming took 4 bases from V and 6 from J; bases not matched to a gene: 20. The gene calls are TRBV18 and TRBJ2-1; 8 bases align to TRBD2. Sequences were obtained from peripheral blood. This TCR derives from a woman of 80 years or more with COVID-19, enrolled during active disease. The CDR3 here is CASSLSTLSGGLISNEQFF. The DNA of the CDR3 is TGTGCCAGCTCACTCTCTACGCTTTCGGGAGGGCTGATAAGCAATGAGCAGTTCTTC.